The entry that follows covers one T cell receptor beta chain sequence. What it recognizes is unknown. The sample comes from a study of cytomegalovirus exposure and HLA in healthy donors. Study as a whole: Drawn from HLA-typed donors, around 85 million unique TCRs were held in an early data release. Notes on the study in general: Within a later analysis, the majority of CMV-associated TCR beta chains appeared HLA-restricted. Clonal expansion was found to be greater in HLA-associated TCR beta chains than in equally common others in a later analysis.

Primers for the PCR totalled 60 Vbeta and 13 Jbeta. Clones were read by immunoSEQ multiplex PCR, and TCRdb kept only the in-frame ones, dropping some. The sample lists approximately 150,000 clones; about 75% were seen once. The CDR3 runs 15 residues. CDR1 and CDR2 (germline): SGHRS, YFSETQ. Trimming took off 0 bases at V and 2 bases at J, with 10 bases between the two ends. The source is a male donor in good health and CMV-seropositive. Sequences were obtained from PBMCs. The V and J genes are TRBV5-1 and TRBJ2-3; D not certain. The CDR3 region has the DNA TGCGCCAGCAGCTTGGGAACAGTACCCACAGATACGCAGTATTTT. It yields the protein CASSLGTVPTDTQYF.